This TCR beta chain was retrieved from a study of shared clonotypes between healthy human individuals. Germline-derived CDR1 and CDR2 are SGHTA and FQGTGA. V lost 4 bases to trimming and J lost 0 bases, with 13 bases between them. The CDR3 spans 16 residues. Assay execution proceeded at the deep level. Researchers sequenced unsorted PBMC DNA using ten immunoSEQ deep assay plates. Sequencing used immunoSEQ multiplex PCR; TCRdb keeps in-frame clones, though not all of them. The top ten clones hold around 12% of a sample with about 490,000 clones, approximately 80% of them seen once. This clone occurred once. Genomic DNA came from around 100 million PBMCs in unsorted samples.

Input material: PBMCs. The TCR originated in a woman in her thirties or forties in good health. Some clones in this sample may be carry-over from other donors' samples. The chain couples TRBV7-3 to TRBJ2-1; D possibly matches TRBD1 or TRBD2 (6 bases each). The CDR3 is CASSWGAVGSYNEQFF. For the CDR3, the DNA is TGTGCCAGCAGCTGGGGGGCGGTAGGCTCCTACAATGAGCAGTTCTTC. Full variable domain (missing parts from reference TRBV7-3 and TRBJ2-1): GAGVSQTPSNKVTEKGKYVELRCDPISGHTALYWYRQSLGQGPEFLIYFQGTGAADDSGLPNDRFFAVRPEGSVSTLKIQRTERGDSAVYLCASSWGAVGSYNEQFFGPGTRLTVL.